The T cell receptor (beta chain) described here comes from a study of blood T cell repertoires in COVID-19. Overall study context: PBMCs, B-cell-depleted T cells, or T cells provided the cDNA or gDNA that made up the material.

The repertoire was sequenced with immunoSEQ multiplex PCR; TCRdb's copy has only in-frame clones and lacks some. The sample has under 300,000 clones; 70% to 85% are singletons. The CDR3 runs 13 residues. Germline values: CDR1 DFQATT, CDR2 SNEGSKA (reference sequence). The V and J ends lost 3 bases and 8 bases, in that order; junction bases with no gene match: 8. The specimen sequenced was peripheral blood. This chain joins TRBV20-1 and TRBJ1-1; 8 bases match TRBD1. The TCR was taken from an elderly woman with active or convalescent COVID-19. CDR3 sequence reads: CSASSGQGEEAFF. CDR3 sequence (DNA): TGCAGTGCTAGTAGCGGACAGGGAGAAGAAGCTTTCTTT.